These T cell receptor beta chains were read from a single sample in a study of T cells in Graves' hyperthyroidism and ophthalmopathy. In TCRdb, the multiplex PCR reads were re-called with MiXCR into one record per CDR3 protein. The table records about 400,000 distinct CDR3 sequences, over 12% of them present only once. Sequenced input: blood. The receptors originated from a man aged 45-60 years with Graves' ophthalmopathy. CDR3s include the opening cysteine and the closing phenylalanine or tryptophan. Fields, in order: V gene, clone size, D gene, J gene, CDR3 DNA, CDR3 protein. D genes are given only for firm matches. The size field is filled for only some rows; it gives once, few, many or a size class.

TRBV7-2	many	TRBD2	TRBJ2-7	TGTGCCAGCAGCTTAGTGACTAGCGGGATTCTCTACGAGCAGTACTTC	CASSLVTSGILYEQYF
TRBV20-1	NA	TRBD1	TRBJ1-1	TGCAGTGCTAGACCCTCAGGGACAGGAGCTTTCTTT	CSARPSGTGAFF
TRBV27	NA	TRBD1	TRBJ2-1	TGTGCCAGCAGTATCCGGGACAGGGGGCGGAATGAGCAGTTCTTC	CASSIRDRGRNEQFF
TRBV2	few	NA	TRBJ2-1	TGTGCCAGCAGTCCTCAGTCTGAGCAGTTCTTC	CASSPQSEQFF
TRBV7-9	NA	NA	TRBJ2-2	TGTGCCAGCAAAGCCCGGGGAGCTGTTTTT	CASKARGAVF
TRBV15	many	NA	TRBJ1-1	TGTGCCACCAGCAGCCGTGGCCGGACAGCTCCGAACACTGAAGCTTTCTTT	CATSSRGRTAPNTEAFF
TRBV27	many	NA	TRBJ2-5	TGTGCCAGCAGTTTATCAGGCCACAACCAAGAGACCCAGTACTTC	CASSLSGHNQETQYF
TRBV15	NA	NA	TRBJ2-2	TGTGCCACCAGCCGTGAAACCGGGGAGCTGTTTTTT	CATSRETGELFF
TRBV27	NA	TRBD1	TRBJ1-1	TGTGCCAGCAGTTTAAGGACAGGGGCCGCTGAAGCTTTCTTT	CASSLRTGAAEAFF
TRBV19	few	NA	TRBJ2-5	TGTGCCAGTAGTAGTGAGGCGGGAGAGACCCAGTACTTC	CASSSEAGETQYF
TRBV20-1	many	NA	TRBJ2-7	TGCAGTGCTAGAGGGGGTGGGAGGCCCTACGAGCAGTACTTC	CSARGGGRPYEQYF
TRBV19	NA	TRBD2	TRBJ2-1	TGTGCCAGCCTCCCGCTAGCGGGGGCTTACAATGAGCAGTTCTTC	CASLPLAGAYNEQFF
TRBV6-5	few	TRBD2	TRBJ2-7	TGTGCCAGCAGTTACACCGGACTAGCGGGAGGGTACGAGCAGTACTTC	CASSYTGLAGGYEQYF
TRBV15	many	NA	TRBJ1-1	TGTGCCACCAGAGGGGGGTGGGCGAACACTGAAGCTTTCTTT	CATRGGWANTEAFF
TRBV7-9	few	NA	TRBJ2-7	TGTGCCAGCAGCTTTCAGGAGCTAGGGTACGAGCAGTACTTC	CASSFQELGYEQYF
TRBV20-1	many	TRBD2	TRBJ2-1	TGCAGTGCTAGGGCGGGTAGCGGGAGGAACAATGAGCAGTTCTTC	CSARAGSGRNNEQFF
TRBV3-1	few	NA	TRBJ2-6	TGTGCCAGCAGCTCTTGGGGGGCCAACGTCCTGACTTTC	CASSSWGANVLTF
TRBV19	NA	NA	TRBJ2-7	TGTGCCAGTAGTATGTCCCCAAGAAACGAGCAGTACTTC	CASSMSPRNEQYF
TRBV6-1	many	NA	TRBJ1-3	TGTGCCAGCAGTTTCGGGGCTCCCAATGACAGAAACACCATATATTTT	CASSFGAPNDRNTIYF
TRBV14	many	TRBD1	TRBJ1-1	TGTGCCAGCAGCCAACCGCGACAGGGGAACACTGAAGCTTTCTTT	CASSQPRQGNTEAFF
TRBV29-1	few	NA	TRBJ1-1	TGCAGCGTTGGTGGAGGGAAAAAAGTTTTCTTT	CSVGGGKKVFF
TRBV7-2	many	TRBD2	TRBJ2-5	TGTGCCAGCAGCTTAGACCTAGCGGGAAGGGAGACCCAGTACTTC	CASSLDLAGRETQYF